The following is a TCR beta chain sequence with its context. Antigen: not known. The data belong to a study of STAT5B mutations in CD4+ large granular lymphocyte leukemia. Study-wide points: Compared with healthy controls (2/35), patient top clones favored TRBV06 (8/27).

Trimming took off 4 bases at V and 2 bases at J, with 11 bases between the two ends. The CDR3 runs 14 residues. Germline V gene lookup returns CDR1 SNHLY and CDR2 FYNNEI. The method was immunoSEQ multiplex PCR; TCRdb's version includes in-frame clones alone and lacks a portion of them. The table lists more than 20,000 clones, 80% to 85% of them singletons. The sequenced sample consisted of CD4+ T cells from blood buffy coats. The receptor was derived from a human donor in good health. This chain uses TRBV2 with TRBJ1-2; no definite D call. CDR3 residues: CASSASTLNYGYTF. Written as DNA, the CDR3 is TGTGCCAGCAGTGCGAGTACTCTCAACTATGGCTACACCTTC.